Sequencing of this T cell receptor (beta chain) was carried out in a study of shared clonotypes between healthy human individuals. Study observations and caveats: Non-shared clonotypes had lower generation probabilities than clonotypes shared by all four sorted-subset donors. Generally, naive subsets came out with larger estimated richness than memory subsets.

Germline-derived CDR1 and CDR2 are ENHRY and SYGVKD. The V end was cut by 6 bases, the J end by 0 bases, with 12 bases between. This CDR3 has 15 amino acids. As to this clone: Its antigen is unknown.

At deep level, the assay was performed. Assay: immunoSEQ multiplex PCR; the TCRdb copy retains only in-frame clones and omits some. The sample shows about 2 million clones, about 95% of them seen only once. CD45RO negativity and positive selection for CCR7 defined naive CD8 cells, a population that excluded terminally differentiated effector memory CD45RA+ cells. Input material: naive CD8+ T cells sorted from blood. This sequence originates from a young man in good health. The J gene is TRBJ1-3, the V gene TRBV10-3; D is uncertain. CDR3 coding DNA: TGTGCCATCAGGGAGCCAGAGAGCTCTGGAAACACCATATATTTT. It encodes CAIREPESSGNTIYF.